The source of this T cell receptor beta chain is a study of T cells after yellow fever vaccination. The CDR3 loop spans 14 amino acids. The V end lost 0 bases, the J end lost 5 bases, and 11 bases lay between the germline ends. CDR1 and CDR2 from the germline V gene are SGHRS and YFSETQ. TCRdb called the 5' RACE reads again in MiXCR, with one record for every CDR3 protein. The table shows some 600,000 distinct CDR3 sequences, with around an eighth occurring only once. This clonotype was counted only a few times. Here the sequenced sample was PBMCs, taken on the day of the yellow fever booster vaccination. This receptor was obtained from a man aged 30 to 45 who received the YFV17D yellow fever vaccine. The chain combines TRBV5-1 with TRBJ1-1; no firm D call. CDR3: CASSLGRAGTEAFF. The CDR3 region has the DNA TGCGCCAGCAGCTTGGGTAGGGCCGGAACTGAAGCTTTCTTT.